The next 17 T cell receptor beta chains were all read from a single sample in a study of T-cell memory formation after mild COVID-19. Via MiXCR, TCRdb re-called the 5' RACE reads, giving one row per CDR3 protein. The table records 180,000 or so distinct CDR3 sequences, 9.5% to 13% of them present only once. What was sequenced was PBMCs or a T cell subset sorted from them (not recorded which). Receptor source: a man between 18 and 29 years old who had mild COVID-19 (a few samples of this study predate the infection). Cell type and time point are not known.

This clonotype has a handful of counts. V and J are TRBV10-3 and TRBJ2-3; D remains unclear. The V and J ends lost 10 bases and 6 bases respectively, with 14 bases between them. The CDR3 spans 12 residues. Germline V gene data show CDR1 as ENHRY and CDR2 as SYGVKD. CDR3 sequence reads: CASSTQPDTQYF. The CDR3 DNA reads TGTGCCAGCTCAACTCAGCCGGATACGCAGTATTTT.

This clonotype was detected only a few times. This chain uses TRBV15 with TRBJ1-1; D perhaps matches TRBD1 (6 bases). Germline CDR1 and CDR2: LNHNV and YYDKDF (reference sequence). The CDR3 spans 14 residues. Trimming cost V 0 bases and J 4 bases, with 9 bases left between them. The CDR3 protein is CATSRDPGATEAFF. In DNA form, the CDR3 reads TGTGCCACCAGCAGAGATCCAGGGGCCACTGAAGCTTTCTTT.

This clonotype showed up just a few times. The CDR3 DNA follows: TGTGCCAGCAGCCCTGGGGACAGGGGCGTTTTTGGAAACACCATATATTTT. Protein sequence: CASSPGDRGVFGNTIYF. The V and J genes are TRBV5-4 and TRBJ1-3, with TRBD1 identical over 10 bases. The J segment lost 3 bases and the V segment lost 4 bases, leaving 10 bases of the junction unmatched. The germline gives CDR1 SGHNT, CDR2 YYREEE (reference sequence). The CDR3 contains 17 residues.

The chain is built from TRBV7-2 and TRBJ2-7; TRBD1 is a possible D gene (6 bases). Looked up from germline, CDR1 is SGHTA and CDR2 is FQGNSA. V lost 2 bases, J lost 3 bases, and 11 bases lay in between. The CDR3 sequence is 14 residues long. The CDR3 region has the DNA TGTGCCAGCAGCTTAAATAACAGGGTCTACGAGCAGTACTTC. As protein: CASSLNNRVYEQYF.

This clonotype was counted a few times. V usage is TRBV12-3 or TRBV12-4 and J usage is TRBJ2-5; TRBD1 aligns across 7 bases. The CDR3 has 14 amino acids. The V segment lost 1 base and the J segment 2 bases; nucleotides outside the gene matches: 1. This chain's CDR3 is CASSLEQGQETQYF. The DNA for the CDR3 is TGTGCCAGCAGTTTAGAACAGGGGCAAGAGACCCAGTACTTC.

This chain's CDR3 is CASSPGTSVQETQYF. DNA for the CDR3: TGTGCCAGCAGCCCCGGGACTAGCGTACAAGAGACCCAGTACTTC. V usage is TRBV7-2 and J usage is TRBJ2-5, with 10 positions matching TRBD2. The germline V gene encodes CDR1 SGHTA and CDR2 FQGNSA. The V and J ends lost 5 bases and 2 bases, in that order; junction bases with no gene match: 5. This CDR3 is built from 15 residues.

The chain has TRBV7-2 and TRBJ1-1; D unclear. Trimming removed 3 bases from V and 3 bases from J, with 8 bases in between. Per germline, CDR1 SGHTA and CDR2 FQGNSA. The CDR3 is 13 amino acids. This CDR3 is CASSFKVDTEAFF. The CDR3 DNA sequence: TGTGCCAGCAGCTTCAAGGTAGACACTGAAGCTTTCTTT. The complete variable domain, with remaining parts taken from reference TRBV7-2 and TRBJ1-1, reads GAGVSQSPSNKVTEKGKDVELRCDPISGHTALYWYRQSLGQGLEFLIYFQGNSAPDKSGLPSDRFSAERTGGSVSTLTIQRTQQEDSAVYLCASSFKVDTEAFFGQGTRLTVV.

This clonotype showed up many times. The rearrangement links TRBV5-1 to TRBJ2-3; 8 bases fit TRBD2. Germline-derived CDR1 and CDR2 are SGHRS and YFSETQ. CDR3 length: 14 residues. The junction had 3 bases not matched to a gene; V was cut back by 2 bases and J by 4 bases. The CDR3 coding sequence is TGCGCCAGCAGCTTTTACGGGGGGGCAGATACGCAGTATTTT. It translates to CASSFYGGADTQYF. Complete variable domain (other parts from reference TRBV5-1 and TRBJ2-3): KAGVTQTPRYLIKTRGQQVTLSCSPISGHRSVSWYQQTPGQGLQFLFEYFSETQRNKGNFPGRFSGRQFSNSRSEMNVSTLELGDSALYLCASSFYGGADTQYFGPGTRLTVL.

This clonotype was seen a few times. The CDR3 sequence: CASSLTFTRRQVTEAFF. In nucleotides, the CDR3 is TGTGCCAGCAGTTTAACGTTCACAAGGCGACAGGTCACTGAAGCTTTCTTT. The J gene is TRBJ1-1, the V gene TRBV12-3 or TRBV12-4, with a weak D call TRBD1 (6 bases). CDR3 length equals 17 residues. V lost 2 bases, J lost 4 bases, and 20 bases lay in between.

The sample holds many counts of this clonotype. The chain carries TRBV20-1 and TRBJ2-7, with D perhaps TRBD2 (7 bases). In germline, CDR1 is DFQATT, CDR2 SNEGSKA (reference sequence). The V gene lost 0 bases and the J gene lost 6 bases, with 18 bases spanning the gap. CDR3 length: 15 amino acids. CDR3 residues: CSARDPLGGPSEQYF. CDR3 sequence (DNA): TGCAGTGCTAGAGACCCACTGGGGGGGCCCAGCGAGCAGTACTTC.

This clonotype has just a few counts. V and J are TRBV29-1 and TRBJ1-5; the match to TRBD1 covers 7 bases. This CDR3 spans 13 amino acids. Germline V lookup: CDR1 SQVTM, CDR2 ANQGSEA. V lost 4 bases to trimming and J lost 4 bases; unmatched junction nucleotides: 4. The CDR3 sequence is CSVVGTVNQPQHF. CDR3 DNA: TGCAGCGTTGTCGGGACAGTTAATCAGCCCCAGCATTTT.

The table lists this clonotype with many counts. The chain uses TRBV4-1 and TRBJ2-7; the D is unclear. Deletions cut 1 base from V and 5 bases from J, with 9 bases between. Germline CDR1 reads MGHRA; CDR2 reads YSYEKL. CDR3 length equals 13 residues. This chain's CDR3 is CASSQAVPHEQYF. The CDR3 region has the DNA TGCGCCAGCAGCCAAGCGGTACCCCACGAGCAGTACTTC.

The sample holds a few counts of this clonotype. The gene calls are TRBV7-2 and TRBJ1-2; D gene uncertain. Trimming pared 10 bases from V and 4 bases from J, leaving 19 bases between. The CDR3 spans 14 residues. The germline CDR1 and CDR2 sequences are SGHTA and FQGNSA. CDR3 in DNA: TGTGCCACAGCTAAGGCCGGCGGAACCTATGGCTACACCTTC. Amino acids: CATAKAGGTYGYTF.

The genes are TRBV28 and TRBJ2-1; 11 nucleotides line up with TRBD1. This CDR3 contains 15 residues. The germline V gene has CDR1 MDHEN and CDR2 SYDVKM. V was clipped by 4 bases and J by 7 bases; unmatched bases: 6. The CDR3 here is CASSSWTGGGNEQFF. The CDR3 DNA reads as TGTGCCAGCAGTTCCTGGACAGGGGGCGGGAATGAGCAGTTCTTC.

V and J are TRBV7-3 and TRBJ2-1; 12 positions agree with TRBD2. CDR3 length equals 15 residues. The V gene end was trimmed by 3 bases and the J gene end by 8 bases; junction bases not matched to a gene: 5. From germline, CDR1 is SGHTA and CDR2 FQGTGA. In DNA, the CDR3 is TGTGCCAGCAGCTTGAGGACTAGCGGGGCGCATGAGCAGTTCTTC. It translates to CASSLRTSGAHEQFF. Full variable domain (remainder filled in from reference TRBV7-3 and TRBJ2-1): GAGVSQTPSNKVTEKGKYVELRCDPISGHTALYWYRQSLGQGPEFLIYFQGTGAADDSGLPNDRFFAVRPEGSVSTLKIQRTERGDSAVYLCASSLRTSGAHEQFFGPGTRLTVL.

V is TRBV12-3 or TRBV12-4 and J is TRBJ2-2, with a possible D match to TRBD1 (6 bases). The CDR3 runs 14 residues. With 7 bases removed from V and 1 base from J, the gap between germline ends came to 10 bases. CDR3 in amino acids: CASMETGNTGELFF. The CDR3 DNA reads TGTGCCAGCATGGAGACAGGGAACACCGGGGAGCTGTTTTTT.

The V gene is TRBV6-2 or TRBV6-3, the J gene TRBJ1-5, with TRBD1 as a possible D gene (6 bases). CDR1 and CDR2 (germline): MNHEY, SVGEGT. V was clipped by 2 bases and J by 4 bases, with 15 bases between them. The CDR3 is made up of 16 amino acids. In nucleotides, the CDR3 is TGTGCCAGCAGTTACCCGGGAAGGGACAAAAATCAGCCCCAGCATTTT. As protein: CASSYPGRDKNQPQHF.